These 3 T cell receptor beta chains came from one sample sequenced in a study of beta chain features in type 1 diabetes. Study-level findings and limits: Shorter TCRB CDR3s, moderately but significantly so, marked every one of the four CD4+ subsets in Type 1 diabetes patients.

No antigens are known for them. TCRB transcripts that were expressed got sequenced, as all of the isolated RNA had been reverse transcribed. Produced via immunoSEQ multiplex PCR; TCRdb's table is partial and in-frame only. The sample consists of approximately 44,000 clones, roughly 70% of them appearing once. The source material was Tregs from blood. Every receptor here comes from a woman under 30 with type 1 diabetes.

Within the sample, this clone is medium-sized. The gene calls are TRBV19 and TRBJ2-1; weak D call: TRBD2 (6 bases). Trimming left V 4 bases short and J 0 bases short, with 10 bases between. This CDR3 contains 15 residues. The germline V gene has CDR1 LNHDA and CDR2 SQIVND (reference sequence). CDR3: CASSKGTYSYNEQFF. The CDR3 DNA reads TGTGCCAGTAGTAAAGGGACTTACTCCTACAATGAGCAGTTCTTC.

The rearrangement links TRBV14 to TRBJ1-2; no firm D call. V was clipped by 5 bases and J by 7 bases, with 8 bases between them. The length of the CDR3 is 11 residues. CDR1 SGHDN and CDR2 FVKESK come from the germline V gene. For the CDR3, the DNA is TGTGCCAGCAGCGGCGGAGGTGGCTACACCTTC. The encoded protein is CASSGGGGYTF.

The V gene is TRBV27, the J gene TRBJ1-1; weak D call: TRBD1 (6 bases). Trimming took off 6 bases at V and 10 bases at J, with 27 bases between the two ends. Germline CDR1 MNHEY, CDR2 SMNVEV (reference sequence). This CDR3 region has 16 residues. CDR3 bases: TGTGCCAGCAGACGAGGGGGGGGGCGAATGGGGTTTGGAGCTTTCTTT. This sequence encodes CASRRGGGRMGFGAFF.